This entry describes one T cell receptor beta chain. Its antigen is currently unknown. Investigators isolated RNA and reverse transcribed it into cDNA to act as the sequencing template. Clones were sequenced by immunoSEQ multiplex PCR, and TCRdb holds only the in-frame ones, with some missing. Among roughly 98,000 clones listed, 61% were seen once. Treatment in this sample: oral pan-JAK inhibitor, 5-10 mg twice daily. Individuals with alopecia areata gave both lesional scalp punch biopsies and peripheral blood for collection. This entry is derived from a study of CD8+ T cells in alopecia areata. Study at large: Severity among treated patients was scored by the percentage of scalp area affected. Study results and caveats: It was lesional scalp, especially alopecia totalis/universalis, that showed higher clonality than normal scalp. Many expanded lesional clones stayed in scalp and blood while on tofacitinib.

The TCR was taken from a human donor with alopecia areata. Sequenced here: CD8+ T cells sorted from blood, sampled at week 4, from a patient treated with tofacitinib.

CDR3 in amino acids: CSVELNAIPGTPHDEQYF. CDR3 DNA sequence: TGCAGCGTTGAACTAAATGCGATACCAGGGACACCCCACGACGAGCAGTACTTC. This chain links TRBV29-1 with TRBJ2-7; tentatively, D is TRBD1 (6 bases). Germline V CDR1 and CDR2: SQVTM, ANQGSEA. The length of the CDR3 is 18 residues. Between the trimmed V and J ends, which lost 2 bases and 5 bases, there was a span of 28 bases.